Included here is one T cell receptor beta chain sequence, with context. Original processing notes: Reference gene primer amplification gave nucleated cell count estimates. The repertoire was sequenced with immunoSEQ multiplex PCR; TCRdb's copy has only in-frame clones and lacks some. V and J calls and clone size are given by that table; D and trimming were obtained from the DNA. Of 150,000 to 200,000 clones detected, 81% appear once; the ten largest clones hold about 11%. The data stem from a study of blood T cell repertoires in COVID-19. On the study more broadly: Italy, Spain and the United States were the sources of the convalescent and acute COVID-19 samples. PBMCs, B-cell-depleted T cells, or T cells were the source of the cDNA or gDNA that made up the material.

Material for sequencing was peripheral blood. The receptor was isolated from a human donor in a cohort sampled during active COVID-19.

The CDR3, as DNA: TGTGCCAGCAGCCTACTAGCGGGAGTAGACAATGAGCAGTTCTTC. It codes for CASSLLAGVDNEQFF. The chain is built from TRBV11-3 and TRBJ2-1, with TRBD2 matching over 11 bases. CDR3 length: 15 amino acids. Germline V gene sequence: CDR1 SGHNT, CDR2 YENEEA. V shed 5 bases and J 5 bases; nucleotides not matched to a gene: 5.